The 32 T cell receptor beta chains below were found in one sample sequenced in a study of blood T cell repertoires in COVID-19. Sequenced by immunoSEQ multiplex PCR; TCRdb stores in-frame clones only, minus some. The sample holds about 270,000 clones; more than 70% are singletons and the top ten take over 2%. The sequenced sample consisted of PBMCs or T cells enriched from blood (not recorded which). The receptors were sampled from a woman in her sixties in a cohort exposed to, infected with or recovered from COVID-19 (not recorded which).

This chain joins TRBV7-9 and TRBJ1-1; 9 positions agree with TRBD1. The CDR3 is 16 amino acids. In germline, CDR1 is SEHNR, CDR2 FQNEAQ (reference sequence). After removal of 5 bases from V and 1 base from J, the junction contained 8 bases not matched to a gene. The CDR3 sequence: CASSTQGAGRNTEAFF. Written as DNA, the CDR3 is TGTGCCAGCAGCACACAGGGGGCAGGGAGGAACACTGAAGCTTTCTTT.

The J gene is TRBJ2-3, the V gene TRBV5-4; 15 bases map to TRBD2. Trimming took 2 bases from V and 2 from J; bases not matched to a gene: 9. Germline CDR1 reads SGHNT; CDR2 reads YYREEE (reference sequence). This CDR3 has 19 residues. The CDR3 DNA sequence: TGTGCCAGCAGCTTCCAGGGGACTAGCGGGAGGACCCTCACAGATACGCAGTATTTT. Its protein is CASSFQGTSGRTLTDTQYF.

V and J are TRBV28 and TRBJ2-7; 8 bases align to TRBD2. V was pared by 5 bases and J by 3 bases, with 9 bases of the junction left unmatched. The CDR3 loop spans 15 amino acids. Germline V gene lookup returns CDR1 MDHEN and CDR2 SYDVKM. The CDR3 region has the DNA TGTGCCAGCAGTATAGCGGGACCCACCAACTACGAGCAGTACTTC. Its protein is CASSIAGPTNYEQYF. Drawing the rest from reference TRBV28 and TRBJ2-7, the complete variable domain is DVKVTQSSRYLVKRTGEKVFLECVQDMDHENMFWYRQDPGLGLRLIYFSYDVKMKEKGDIPEGYSVSREKKERFSLILESASTNQTSMYLCASSIAGPTNYEQYFGPGTRLTVT.

This chain links TRBV9 with TRBJ1-1; D not certain. There are 13 residues in the CDR3. The germline V gene has CDR1 SGDLS and CDR2 YYNGEE. V was pared by 0 bases and J by 5 bases, with 8 bases between. CDR3 in DNA: TGTGCCAGCAGCGTAGGGAGGCAGACTGAAGCTTTCTTT. It codes for CASSVGRQTEAFF.

The rearrangement joins TRBV7-9 to TRBJ2-3; 15 nucleotides match TRBD2. Per germline, CDR1 SEHNR and CDR2 FQNEAQ (reference sequence). CDR3 length: 18 residues. The V gene end was trimmed by 5 bases and the J gene end by 0 bases; junction bases not matched to a gene: 6. The CDR3 reads CASSNPGLAGGSTDTQYF. CDR3 DNA: TGTGCCAGCAGCAATCCGGGACTAGCGGGAGGTAGCACAGATACGCAGTATTTT.

J is TRBJ2-5 and V is TRBV13; 9 bases fit TRBD2. The V segment lost 1 base and the J segment 4 bases; nucleotides outside the gene matches: 10. The CDR3 has 17 amino acids. The germline CDR1 and CDR2 sequences are PRHDT and FYEKMQ (reference sequence). The CDR3 bases are TGTGCCAGCAGCTTAGTTGCGGGAGGGCCCTTGATAGAGACCCAGTACTTC. This codes for CASSLVAGGPLIETQYF.

The rearrangement uses TRBV3-1 (or the pseudogene TRBV3-2) and TRBJ2-3; the D gene is possibly TRBD2 (6 bases). V was trimmed by 1 base and J by 1 base, leaving 12 bases between them. The CDR3 totals 16 residues. Germline V lookup: CDR1 LGHDT, CDR2 YNNKEL (reference sequence). CDR3 amino acids: CASSQGDGEGTDTQYF. The CDR3 coding sequence is TGTGCCAGCAGCCAAGGTGACGGGGAGGGCACAGATACGCAGTATTTT.

Worth noting for this clone: The same CDR3 is also encoded by other DNA sequences in this sample. The chain recombines TRBV29-1 with TRBJ2-7; 11 bases fit TRBD2. The CDR3 is 13 amino acids. The germline V gene encodes CDR1 SQVTM and CDR2 ANQGSEA. Trimming cost V 4 bases and J 1 base; bases outside gene matches: 0. In DNA form, the CDR3 reads TGCAGCGTTGGGACTAGCGGGTCCTACGAGCAGTACTTC. Translating it yields CSVGTSGSYEQYF.

The V call is TRBV7-2, the J call TRBJ1-5, with D perhaps matching TRBD1 (5 bases). CDR1 and CDR2 (germline): SGHTA, FQGNSA. Trimming removed 2 bases at V and 7 bases at J, with 12 bases between. CDR3 length: 14 residues. CDR3 nucleotide sequence: TGTGCCAGCAGCTTAAAACAGGACCACCAGCCCCAGCATTTT. Protein sequence: CASSLKQDHQPQHF. Filled out from reference TRBV7-2 and TRBJ1-5, the complete variable domain reads GAGVSQSPSNKVTEKGKDVELRCDPISGHTALYWYRQSLGQGLEFLIYFQGNSAPDKSGLPSDRFSAERTGGSVSTLTIQRTQQEDSAVYLCASSLKQDHQPQHFGDGTRLSIL.

The chain carries TRBV7-2 and TRBJ1-2; 7 nucleotides agree with TRBD1. The trim removed 1 base at V and 4 bases at J, leaving 9 bases unmatched. The CDR3 loop spans 16 amino acids. The V gene's germline CDR1 is SGHTA and CDR2 FQGNSA. The DNA of the CDR3 is TGTGCCAGCAGCTTAGGGGGATCCGGGACAGCCTATGGCTACACCTTC. Encoded protein: CASSLGGSGTAYGYTF.

The genes are TRBV5-1 and TRBJ2-3; 12 nucleotides agree with TRBD2. V shed 0 bases and J 2 bases; nucleotides not matched to a gene: 1. Germline CDR1 reads SGHRS; CDR2 reads YFSETQ. The CDR3 length is 16 residues. Here the CDR3 reads CASSLGLAGATDTQYF. CDR3 DNA: TGCGCCAGCAGCTTGGGACTAGCGGGAGCCACAGATACGCAGTATTTT.

The chain couples TRBV12-3 or TRBV12-4 to TRBJ2-7; no firm D call. This CDR3 is built from 12 residues. V dropped 5 bases and J dropped 2 bases, with 7 bases sitting between them. The CDR3 DNA sequence: TGTGCCAGCAGTCTAAGCACCTACGAGCAGTACTTC. Protein product: CASSLSTYEQYF.

This clone was counted between two and nine times. The V gene is TRBV7-8, the J gene TRBJ1-5, with TRBD1 matching 10 bases. CDR1 is SGHVS and CDR2 is FQNEAQ in the germline V gene. V shed 1 base and J 1 base; nucleotides not matched to a gene: 10. CDR3 length equals 19 residues. The CDR3 DNA reads TGTGCCAGCAGCTTAGTAGGGACAGGGGAGGGTGTAAGCAATCAGCCCCAGCATTTT. This translates into CASSLVGTGEGVSNQPQHF.

Regarding this clone: At the DNA level, this CDR3 is encoded by other sequences in the same sample as well. This sequence joins TRBV27 and TRBJ1-2; TRBD1 matches at 9 bases. The CDR3 totals 15 residues. V lost 5 bases to trimming and J lost 0 bases; unmatched junction nucleotides: 4. CDR1 is MNHEY, CDR2 SMNVEV, per germline (reference sequence). The CDR3 nucleotides read TGTGCCAGCAGTAGCCGGGACAGGGCTAACTATGGCTACACCTTC. Encoded protein: CASSSRDRANYGYTF.

This clone was counted between two and nine times. Distinct nucleotide sequences in the sample also encode this CDR3. V and J are TRBV7-3 and TRBJ1-1, with D possibly being TRBD1 (5 bases). The CDR3 is made up of 13 amino acids. Per the germline V gene, CDR1 is SGHTA and CDR2 is FQGTGA. V lost 5 bases to trimming and J lost 4 bases, with 11 bases between them. CDR3 sequence (DNA): TGTGCCAGCAGCCTCCGGGGGGGCACTGAAGCTTTCTTT. Translation: CASSLRGGTEAFF.

The chain has TRBV2 and TRBJ2-7; 8 bases are a match to TRBD2. Looked up from germline, CDR1 is SNHLY and CDR2 is FYNNEI. The CDR3 has 13 residues. The V segment lost 6 bases and the J segment 4 bases; nucleotides outside the gene matches: 5. The CDR3 region is CASRREGVYEQYF. The CDR3 bases are TGTGCCAGCAGACGGGAGGGTGTTTACGAGCAGTACTTC.

The V gene is TRBV19, the J gene TRBJ1-5, with 7 bases matching TRBD1. Germline trimming cut 3 bases from V and 0 bases from J; bases unmatched to any gene: 8. CDR3 length: 17 amino acids. The germline V gene has CDR1 LNHDA and CDR2 SQIVND (reference sequence). CDR3 in amino acids: CASSIRTGLTSNQPQHF. The CDR3 coding sequence is TGTGCCAGTAGTATTCGGACAGGACTCACTAGCAATCAGCCCCAGCATTTT.

The J gene is TRBJ1-1, the V gene TRBV5-4; 11 nucleotides match TRBD1. This CDR3 contains 17 residues. Germline-derived CDR1 and CDR2 are SGHNT and YYREEE (reference sequence). Trimming cost V 4 bases and J 0 bases; bases outside gene matches: 8. CDR3 bases: TGTGCCAGCAGCGTAGGGACAGGGGGACCGTTGAACACTGAAGCTTTCTTT. Amino acid sequence: CASSVGTGGPLNTEAFF.

The chain links TRBV18 to TRBJ2-5, with a weak D call TRBD2 (6 bases). From germline, CDR1 is KGHSH and CDR2 LQKENI. The V end lost 3 bases, the J end lost 2 bases, and 10 bases lay between the germline ends. The CDR3 length is 14 residues. In DNA form, the CDR3 reads TGTGCCAGCTCACCCCCGGGACTGCAAGAGACCCAGTACTTC. It is translated as CASSPPGLQETQYF.

This clone has just a few counts. The rearrangement links TRBV5-8 to TRBJ2-1, with TRBD2 identical over 8 bases. After removal of 4 bases from V and 7 bases from J, the junction contained 13 bases not matched to a gene. The CDR3 covers 16 residues. The germline V gene encodes CDR1 SGHTS and CDR2 YDEGEE. CDR3 bases: TGTGCCAGCAGCAGGAGACTAGCGTCTAACATGAATGAGCAGTTCTTC. Translating it yields CASSRRLASNMNEQFF.

The genes are TRBV20-1 and TRBJ2-3; TRBD2 might be the D (6 bases). Trimming pared 3 bases from V and 3 bases from J, leaving 16 bases between. Germline V CDR1 and CDR2: DFQATT, SNEGSKA (reference sequence). The CDR3 is made up of 15 amino acids. The CDR3 nucleotides read TGCAGTGCTAGTTGGAGGGCCTATGGTACAGATACGCAGTATTTT. As protein: CSASWRAYGTDTQYF.

The chain couples TRBV21-1 to TRBJ1-4; the table's D call, TRBD1, was not checked against the DNA. TRBV21-1 counts as a pseudogene. This CDR3 is 16 amino acids long. CDR3 in amino acids: CASSKDQGATNEKLFF. CDR3 bases: TGTGCCAGCAGCAAAGATCAAGGGGCCACTAATGAAAAACTGTTTTTT.

The gene calls are TRBV18 and TRBJ1-5; D is undetermined. The V and J ends lost 3 bases and 2 bases respectively, with 8 bases between them. The CDR3 is made up of 14 amino acids. CDR1 is KGHSH and CDR2 is LQKENI in the germline V gene. The CDR3, as DNA: TGTGCCAGCTCACCCTCGGTACGCAATCAGCCCCAGCATTTT. This translates into CASSPSVRNQPQHF.

The CDR3 loop reads CASSLGKRESYEQYF. DNA of the CDR3: TGTGCCAGCAGTTTAGGTAAACGGGAATCCTACGAGCAGTACTTC. The chain has TRBV28 and TRBJ2-7; possibly TRBD2 for D (5 bases). From germline, CDR1 is MDHEN and CDR2 SYDVKM. The CDR3 consists of 15 residues. Trimming shortened V by 2 bases and J by 1 base, and 12 bases separated the two germline ends.

This rearrangement joins TRBV6-4 to TRBJ1-2; TRBD1 is a possible D gene (6 bases). Germline V gene sequence: CDR1 MRHNA, CDR2 SNTAGT. The CDR3 is made up of 13 amino acids. Trimming took off 0 bases at V and 8 bases at J, with 10 bases between the two ends. CDR3 sequence (DNA): TGTGCCAGCAGTGACTCGCCAGGGGAAGGCTACACCTTC. Its protein is CASSDSPGEGYTF.

This chain connects TRBV11-2 to TRBJ2-2, with 9 nucleotides matching TRBD1. J gave up 0 bases and V 4 bases, and 3 bases lay outside the gene matches. Germline CDR1 and CDR2: SGHAT and FQNNGV. The CDR3 sequence is 16 residues long. The CDR3 here is CASSSRTGANTGELFF. The CDR3 DNA reads TGTGCCAGCAGCTCGAGGACAGGGGCGAACACCGGGGAGCTGTTTTTT. Complete variable domain (other parts from reference TRBV11-2 and TRBJ2-2): EAGVAQSPRYKIIEKRQSVAFWCNPISGHATLYWYQQILGQGPKLLIQFQNNGVVDDSQLPKDRFSAERLKGVDSTLKIQPAKLEDSAVYLCASSSRTGANTGELFFGEGSRLTVL.

The J gene is TRBJ2-1, the V gene TRBV7-2; 8 nucleotides align to TRBD2. V trimming: 1 base; J trimming: 2 bases; junction bases outside the gene matches: 4. The CDR3 length is 16 residues. The germline gives CDR1 SGHTA, CDR2 FQGNSA. The chain's CDR3 is CASSLDREGTYNEQFF. CDR3 bases: TGTGCCAGCAGCTTAGATCGGGAGGGAACCTACAATGAGCAGTTCTTC. The variable domain in full, with the rest retrieved from reference TRBV7-2 and TRBJ2-1, is GAGVSQSPSNKVTEKGKDVELRCDPISGHTALYWYRQSLGQGLEFLIYFQGNSAPDKSGLPSDRFSAERTGGSVSTLTIQRTQQEDSAVYLCASSLDREGTYNEQFFGPGTRLTVL.

The table lists this clone with a count of one. The V gene is TRBV18, the J gene TRBJ2-6; D might be TRBD2 (6 bases). V was clipped by 0 bases and J by 2 bases, with 14 bases between them. In germline, CDR1 is KGHSH, CDR2 LQKENI. The CDR3 has 18 amino acids. The CDR3 coding sequence is TGTGCCAGCTCACCACCGGAGGGATGGGAGGCTGGGGCCAACGTCCTGACTTTC. Translated, it gives CASSPPEGWEAGANVLTF. The full variable domain, rest sourced from reference TRBV18 and TRBJ2-6, is NAGVMQNPRHLVRRRGQEARLRCSPMKGHSHVYWYRQLPEEGLKFMVYLQKENIIDESGMPKERFSAEFPKEGPSILRIQQVVRGDSAAYFCASSPPEGWEAGANVLTFGAGSRLTVL.

The genes are TRBV3-1 (or the pseudogene TRBV3-2) and TRBJ1-2, with 7 bases that match TRBD1. This CDR3 has 13 amino acids. Per the germline V gene, CDR1 is LGHDT and CDR2 is YNNKEL (reference sequence). The junction had 4 bases not matched to a gene; V was cut back by 4 bases and J by 5 bases. Here the CDR3 DNA reads TGTGCCAGCAGCCTCGGGACAGAGTATGGCTACACCTTC. Translated, it gives CASSLGTEYGYTF.

The chain is built from TRBV18 and TRBJ1-1; 9 nucleotides align to TRBD1. Losses at the gene ends were 1 base for V and 7 bases for J; bases not matched to a gene: 4. CDR3 length: 14 residues. CDR1 and CDR2 (germline): KGHSH, LQKENI. Here the CDR3 reads CASSPRRDRVEAFF. The CDR3 region has the DNA TGTGCCAGCTCACCACGAAGGGACAGGGTTGAAGCTTTCTTT.

This sequence joins TRBV10-2 and TRBJ1-1; tentatively, D is TRBD1 (6 bases). Looked up from germline, CDR1 is WSHSY and CDR2 is SAAADI. This CDR3 spans 13 amino acids. V lost 7 bases and J lost 5, with 14 bases in between. CDR3: CASITGKGTEAFF. CDR3 bases: TGCGCCAGCATCACAGGGAAGGGGACTGAAGCTTTCTTT.

The chain joins TRBV27 to TRBJ1-3; no reliable D call. CDR1 is MNHEY and CDR2 is SMNVEV in the germline V gene (reference sequence). The CDR3 contains 15 residues. The ends were cut back, 4 bases at V and 4 bases at J, with 14 bases in the middle. The CDR3 DNA reads TGTGCCAGCAGTTCCCGAGGGTTAGGGGGAAACACCATATATTTT. This translates into CASSSRGLGGNTIYF.